Listed below are T cell receptor beta chains from one sample, sequenced in a study of T cells in Graves' hyperthyroidism and ophthalmopathy. From the multiplex PCR reads, TCRdb called clonotypes with MiXCR, one entry per CDR3 protein. The sample holds hundreds of thousands of distinct CDR3 sequences; approximately 14% are singletons and the top ten take approximately 20%. The specimen was blood. Receptors originate from a woman aged 55-75 years with Graves' ophthalmopathy. The CDR3 runs from the conserved cysteine through the conserved F or W. The D gene is left open where the match is weak. Only some rows state a clone size, as once, few, many or a class for expanded clones.

>many|TRBJ2-5|TRBV7-3|-
CASNKERYQETQYF
TGTGCCAGCAACAAAGAGCGGTACCAAGAGACCCAGTACTTC
>-|TRBJ1-2|TRBV28|TRBD1
CASSRRGTGANYGYTF
TGTGCCAGCAGTCGTAGAGGGACAGGGGCGAACTATGGCTACACCTTC
>-|TRBJ2-1|TRBV30|-
CAWSVLRRDEQFF
TGTGCCTGGAGTGTACTAAGACGGGATGAGCAGTTCTTC
>-|TRBJ1-6|TRBV5-1|-
CASSREGSGNSPLHF
TGCGCCAGCAGCCGTGAGGGGTCAGGGAATTCACCCCTCCACTTT
>many|TRBJ2-7|TRBV6-5|-
CASSYSISYEQYF
TGTGCCAGCAGTTACTCGATCAGCTACGAGCAGTACTTC
>many|TRBJ2-1|TRBV12-3/TRBV12-4|-
CASTFRGWGSLGGEQFF
TGTGCCAGCACCTTTCGGGGCTGGGGCTCTCTCGGGGGTGAGCAGTTCTTC
>many|TRBJ2-7|TRBV28|TRBD1
CASSQGQLFEQYF
TGTGCCAGCAGCCAGGGACAGCTCTTCGAGCAGTACTTC
>few|TRBJ2-1|TRBV14|-
CASSLWDSPYNEQFF
TGTGCCAGCAGCCTTTGGGACTCACCCTACAATGAGCAGTTCTTC
>-|TRBJ2-1|TRBV28|-
CASSFPLAGRNNEQFF
TGTGCCAGCAGTTTCCCCCTGGCGGGACGGAACAATGAGCAGTTCTTC
>few|TRBJ2-6|TRBV20-1|TRBD2
CSARKQGLAGGSGANVLTF
TGCAGTGCTAGAAAACAAGGGCTAGCGGGAGGAAGTGGGGCCAACGTCCTGACTTTC
>many|TRBJ2-6|TRBV6-1|-
CASSYISESGANVLTF
TGTGCCAGCAGTTACATCTCTGAATCTGGGGCCAACGTCCTGACTTTC
>-|TRBJ2-5|TRBV2|-
CASSDRVWDTRKETQYF
TGTGCCAGCAGTGATAGGGTTTGGGACACCCGGAAAGAGACCCAGTACTTC
>many|TRBJ2-7|TRBV27|TRBD2
CASSPGLAGSAYEQYF
TGTGCCAGCAGTCCAGGACTAGCGGGATCCGCCTACGAGCAGTACTTC
>many|TRBJ2-7|TRBV6-1|TRBD2
CASSYRTSGRSYEQYF
TGTGCCAGCAGTTACCGAACTAGCGGGAGGAGCTACGAGCAGTACTTC
>few|TRBJ2-3|TRBV3-1|TRBD1
CASSQHRDRGTDTQYF
TGTGCCAGCAGCCAACACCGGGACAGGGGAACAGATACGCAGTATTTT
>many|TRBJ1-2|TRBV3-1|-
CASSQVGWAEDGYTF
TGTGCCAGCAGCCAAGTTGGTTGGGCAGAGGATGGCTACACCTTC
>-|TRBJ1-6|TRBV2|TRBD1
CASSEGDSALTYNSPLHF
TGTGCCAGCAGTGAAGGGGACAGCGCCTTGACCTATAATTCACCCCTCCACTTT
>-|TRBJ2-1|TRBV6-5|TRBD2
CASSYGRGLAGSYNEQFF
TGTGCCAGCAGTTACGGCCGAGGACTAGCGGGATCCTACAATGAGCAGTTCTTC
>-|TRBJ2-2|TRBV5-4|-
CASSLRIGASTGELFF
TGTGCCAGCAGCCTTCGGATCGGGGCGTCCACCGGGGAGCTGTTTTTT
>many|TRBJ2-1|TRBV30|-
CAWTLAYNEQFF
TGTGCCTGGACGTTAGCCTACAATGAGCAGTTCTTC
>few|TRBJ1-4|TRBV10-3|-
CAISEMENEKLFF
TGTGCCATCAGTGAGATGGAGAATGAAAAACTGTTTTTT
>-|TRBJ1-5|TRBV7-2|-
CASSTGRTIPWPQHF
TGTGCCAGCAGCACAGGACGGACGATCCCATGGCCCCAGCATTTT
>many|TRBJ2-7|TRBV27|TRBD2
CASSLSSGITYEQYF
TGTGCCAGCAGTTTATCTAGCGGGATAACGTACGAGCAGTACTTC
>many|TRBJ2-7|TRBV20-1|TRBD1
CSARPGQGSNEQYF
TGCAGTGCTAGACCGGGACAGGGCAGCAACGAGCAGTACTTC
>-|TRBJ2-1|TRBV6-1|TRBD2
CASRGLAGGRDEQFF
TGTGCCAGCAGGGGACTAGCGGGAGGTAGAGATGAGCAGTTCTTC
>-|TRBJ2-4|TRBV2|-
CASTPGPEGLIQYF
TGTGCCAGCACCCCGGGACCAGAAGGGCTCATTCAGTACTTC
>many|TRBJ1-1|TRBV20-1|TRBD1
CSARDGGQGNTEAFF
TGCAGTGCTAGAGATGGGGGACAGGGAAACACTGAAGCTTTCTTT
>-|TRBJ2-7|TRBV29-1|TRBD1
CSVVDRGFYEQYF
TGCAGCGTTGTAGACAGGGGGTTCTACGAGCAGTACTTC
>many|TRBJ2-1|TRBV5-1|TRBD1
CASSARTGGGEQFF
TGCGCCAGCAGCGCCCGGACAGGGGGCGGGGAGCAGTTCTTC
>-|TRBJ2-5|TRBV27|TRBD1
CASSFATGGWETQYF
TGTGCCAGCAGTTTTGCGACAGGGGGTTGGGAGACCCAGTACTTC
>-|TRBJ2-5|TRBV5-1|-
CASSLYLETQYF
TGCGCCAGCAGCTTGTATTTAGAGACCCAGTACTTC
>few|TRBJ1-5|TRBV20-1|-
CSARERFGGPADSNQPQHF
TGCAGTGCTAGAGAACGCTTCGGGGGTCCAGCCGATAGCAATCAGCCCCAGCATTTT
>many|TRBJ2-7|TRBV28|-
CASSPRGTPSYEQYF
TGTGCCAGCAGTCCCCGCGGGACACCTTCCTACGAGCAGTACTTC
>many|TRBJ2-1|TRBV3-1|-
CASSQAETYNEQFF
TGTGCCAGCAGCCAAGCGGAAACCTACAATGAGCAGTTCTTC
>-|TRBJ1-1|TRBV4-1|-
CASSQGLQTEAFF
TGCGCCAGCAGCCAAGGCCTGCAGACTGAAGCTTTCTTT
>few|TRBJ2-2|TRBV18|-
CASSPIAARENTGELFF
TGTGCCAGCTCACCGATTGCCGCAAGGGAAAACACCGGGGAGCTGTTTTTT
>few|TRBJ2-5|TRBV20-1|TRBD2
CSASLAVSWGETQYF
TGCAGTGCTAGTCTAGCGGTTTCTTGGGGGGAGACCCAGTACTTC
>many|TRBJ2-1|TRBV2|TRBD2
CARETSGSLTGEQFF
TGTGCCAGGGAGACTAGCGGGAGTCTGACGGGTGAGCAGTTCTTC
>-|TRBJ2-2|TRBV20-1|TRBD2
CSARELAGNTGELFF
TGCAGTGCTAGAGAACTAGCGGGAAACACCGGGGAGCTGTTTTTT
>few|TRBJ2-1|TRBV19|TRBD2
CASSMGTIGEQFF
TGTGCCAGTAGTATGGGGACTATCGGGGAGCAGTTCTTC
>-|TRBJ2-3|TRBV28|-
CASSAPGHTDTQYF
TGTGCCAGCAGTGCGCCGGGACACACAGATACGCAGTATTTT
>-|TRBJ2-1|TRBV4-1|TRBD2
CASSQGLAGNNEQFF
TGCGCCAGCAGCCAGGGACTAGCGGGAAACAATGAGCAGTTCTTC
>many|TRBJ2-5|TRBV20-1|-
CSATPGSQETQYF
TGCAGTGCCACCCCCGGGAGCCAAGAGACCCAGTACTTC
>many|TRBJ2-7|TRBV2|TRBD1
CASSSNGQGAFEQYF
TGTGCCAGCAGTAGCAACGGACAGGGGGCTTTCGAGCAGTACTTC
>-|TRBJ2-5|TRBV20-1|TRBD2
CSASSSGRARETQYF
TGCAGTGCTAGCTCTAGCGGGAGGGCCCGGGAGACCCAGTACTTC
>-|TRBJ2-3|TRBV20-1|TRBD1
CSARDAGQGAADTQYF
TGCAGTGCTAGAGATGCCGGGCAGGGGGCTGCAGATACGCAGTATTTT
>-|TRBJ2-1|TRBV27|TRBD2
CASSFLAGGRPDEQFF
TGTGCCAGCAGTTTTTTAGCGGGAGGCCGGCCGGATGAGCAGTTCTTC
>-|TRBJ2-6|TRBV5-1|TRBD1
CASSRDRGPGANVLTF
TGCGCCAGCAGCCGCGACAGGGGGCCTGGGGCCAACGTCCTGACTTTC
>-|TRBJ2-2|TRBV10-3|TRBD1
CAISEGDRAAGELFF
TGTGCCATCAGTGAAGGGGACAGGGCCGCCGGGGAGCTGTTTTTT
>-|TRBJ2-2|TRBV30|-
CASRAWNTGELFF
TGTGCCTCTAGGGCCTGGAACACCGGGGAGCTGTTTTTT
>many|TRBJ2-5|TRBV29-1|-
CSVEDVIETQYF
TGCAGCGTTGAAGACGTTATAGAGACCCAGTACTTC
>-|TRBJ2-2|TRBV5-1|-
CASSWVSGAAGELFF
TGCGCCAGCAGCTGGGTCTCAGGGGCGGCCGGGGAGCTGTTTTTT
>many|TRBJ2-3|TRBV20-1|-
CSASGRRSSTDTQYF
TGCAGTGCTAGCGGTAGACGGTCTAGCACAGATACGCAGTATTTT
>many|TRBJ2-1|TRBV6-1|-
CAIQNPGSSYNEQFF
TGTGCCATCCAGAACCCCGGTAGCTCCTACAATGAGCAGTTCTTC
>many|TRBJ2-1|TRBV24-1|-
CATSDSGASYNEQFF
TGTGCCACCAGTGATTCGGGTGCGTCCTACAATGAGCAGTTCTTC